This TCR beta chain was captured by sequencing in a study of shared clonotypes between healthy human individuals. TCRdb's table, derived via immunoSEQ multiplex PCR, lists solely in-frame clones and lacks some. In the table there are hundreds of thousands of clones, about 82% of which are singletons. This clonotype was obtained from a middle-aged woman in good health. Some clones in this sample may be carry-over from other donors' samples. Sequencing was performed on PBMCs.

The chain's CDR3 is CASRGQSNYGYTF. As DNA, the CDR3 is TGTGCCAGCAGGGGACAGTCGAACTATGGCTACACCTTC. The chain links TRBV28 to TRBJ1-2, with 7 positions matching TRBD1. V was pared by 6 bases and J by 2 bases, with 3 bases of the junction left unmatched. In germline, CDR1 is MDHEN, CDR2 SYDVKM. CDR3 length: 13 amino acids.